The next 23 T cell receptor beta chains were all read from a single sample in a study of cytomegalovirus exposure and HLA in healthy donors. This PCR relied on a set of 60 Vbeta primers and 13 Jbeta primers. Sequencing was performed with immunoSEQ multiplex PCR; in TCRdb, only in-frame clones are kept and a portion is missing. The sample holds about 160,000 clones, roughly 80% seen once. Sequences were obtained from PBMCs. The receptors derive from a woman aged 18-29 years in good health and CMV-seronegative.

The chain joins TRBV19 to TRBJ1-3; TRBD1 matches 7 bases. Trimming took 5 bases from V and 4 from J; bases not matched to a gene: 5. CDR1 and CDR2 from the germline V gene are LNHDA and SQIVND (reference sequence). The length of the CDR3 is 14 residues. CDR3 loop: CASSYAGQGNTIYF. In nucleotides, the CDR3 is TGTGCCAGTAGTTACGCGGGACAGGGAAACACCATATATTTT.

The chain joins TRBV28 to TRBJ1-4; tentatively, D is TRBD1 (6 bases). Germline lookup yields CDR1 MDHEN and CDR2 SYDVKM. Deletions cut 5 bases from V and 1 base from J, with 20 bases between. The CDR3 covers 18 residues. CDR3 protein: CASSVPQGRRITNEKLFF. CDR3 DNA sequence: TGTGCCAGCAGTGTGCCACAGGGTAGGAGAATAACTAATGAAAAACTGTTTTTT. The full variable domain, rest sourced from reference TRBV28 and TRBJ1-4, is DVKVTQSSRYLVKRTGEKVFLECVQDMDHENMFWYRQDPGLGLRLIYFSYDVKMKEKGDIPEGYSVSREKKERFSLILESASTNQTSMYLCASSVPQGRRITNEKLFFGSGTQLSVL.

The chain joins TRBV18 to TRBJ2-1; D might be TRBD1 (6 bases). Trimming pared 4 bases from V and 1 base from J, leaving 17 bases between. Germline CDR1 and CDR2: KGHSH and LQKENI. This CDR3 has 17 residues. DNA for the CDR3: TGTGCCAGCTCACTCCCTGGAGAGGGGGTTTCCTACAATGAGCAGTTCTTC. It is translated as CASSLPGEGVSYNEQFF.

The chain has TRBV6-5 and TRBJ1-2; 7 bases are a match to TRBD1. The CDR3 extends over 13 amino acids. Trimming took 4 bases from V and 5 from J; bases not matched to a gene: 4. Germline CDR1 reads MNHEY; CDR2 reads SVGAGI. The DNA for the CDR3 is TGTGCCAGCAGTTTACAGGGGCGATATGGCTACACCTTC. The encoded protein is CASSLQGRYGYTF.

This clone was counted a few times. CDR3: CSVERYELAGDTQYF. Written as DNA, the CDR3 is TGCAGCGTTGAACGGTATGAATTGGCCGGGGATACGCAGTATTTT. The rearrangement links TRBV29-1 to TRBJ2-3, with no clear D. Germline V CDR1 and CDR2: SQVTM, ANQGSEA. The CDR3 is 15 amino acids. With 2 bases removed from V and 6 bases from J, the gap between germline ends came to 18 bases.

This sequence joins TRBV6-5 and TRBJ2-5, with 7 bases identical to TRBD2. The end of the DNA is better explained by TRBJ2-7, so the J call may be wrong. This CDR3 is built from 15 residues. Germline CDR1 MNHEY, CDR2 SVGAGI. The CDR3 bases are TGTGCCAGCAGGCCCGGGGGGACTGCCACCTACGAGCAGTACTTC. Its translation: CASRPGGTATYEQYF.

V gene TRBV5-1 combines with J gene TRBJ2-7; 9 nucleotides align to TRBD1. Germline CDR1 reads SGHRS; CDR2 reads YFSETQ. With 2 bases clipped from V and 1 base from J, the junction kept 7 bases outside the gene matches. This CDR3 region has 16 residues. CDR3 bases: TGCGCCAGCAGCTTACAATCCGGGACAGGGTCCTACGAGCAGTACTTC. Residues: CASSLQSGTGSYEQYF.

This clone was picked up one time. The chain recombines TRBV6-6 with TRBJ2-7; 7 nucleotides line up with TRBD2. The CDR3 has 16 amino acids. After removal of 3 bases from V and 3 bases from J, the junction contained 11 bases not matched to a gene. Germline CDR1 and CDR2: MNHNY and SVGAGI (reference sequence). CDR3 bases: TGTGCCAGCAGTTATCCAGGAGCGGGAATCAGCTACGAGCAGTACTTC. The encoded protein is CASSYPGAGISYEQYF.

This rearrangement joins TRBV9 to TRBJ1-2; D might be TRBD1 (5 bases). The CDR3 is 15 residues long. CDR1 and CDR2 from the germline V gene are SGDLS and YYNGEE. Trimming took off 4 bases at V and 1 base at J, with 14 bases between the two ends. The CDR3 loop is CASSFLGGVNYGYTF. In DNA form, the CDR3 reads TGTGCCAGCAGCTTCCTGGGGGGGGTTAACTATGGCTACACCTTC.

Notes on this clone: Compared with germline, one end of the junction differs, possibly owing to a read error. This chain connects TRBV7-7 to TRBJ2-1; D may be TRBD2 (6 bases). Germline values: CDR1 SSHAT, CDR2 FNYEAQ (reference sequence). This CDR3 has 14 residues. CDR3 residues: CASSPIGTHNEQFF. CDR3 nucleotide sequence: TGTGCTAGCAGCCCCATCGGGACTCACAATGAGCAGTTCTTC.

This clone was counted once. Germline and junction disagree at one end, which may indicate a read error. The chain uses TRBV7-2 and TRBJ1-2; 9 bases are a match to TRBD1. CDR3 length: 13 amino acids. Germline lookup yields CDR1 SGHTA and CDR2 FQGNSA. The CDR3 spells CASSATGQGTLLF. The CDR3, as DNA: TGTGCCAGCAGCGCCACAGGACAGGGGACCTTACTCTTC.

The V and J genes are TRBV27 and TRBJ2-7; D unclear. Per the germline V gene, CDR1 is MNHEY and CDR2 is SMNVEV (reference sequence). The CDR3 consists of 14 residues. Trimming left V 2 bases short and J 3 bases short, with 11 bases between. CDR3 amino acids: CASSLHGLNYEQYF. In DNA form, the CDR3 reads TGTGCCAGCAGTTTACACGGTCTGAACTACGAGCAGTACTTC.

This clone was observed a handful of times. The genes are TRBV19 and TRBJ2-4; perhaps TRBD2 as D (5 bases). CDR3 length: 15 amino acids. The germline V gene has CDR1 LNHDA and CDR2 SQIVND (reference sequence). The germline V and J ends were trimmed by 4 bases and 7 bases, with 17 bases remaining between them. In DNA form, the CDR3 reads TGTGCCAGTAGTACGGAGGTCCTCGGTGGGAACATTCAGTACTTC. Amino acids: CASSTEVLGGNIQYF.

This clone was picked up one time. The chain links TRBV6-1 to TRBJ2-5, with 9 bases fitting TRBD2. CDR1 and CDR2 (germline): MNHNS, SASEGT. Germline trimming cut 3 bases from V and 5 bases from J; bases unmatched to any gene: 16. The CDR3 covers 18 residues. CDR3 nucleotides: TGTGCCAGCAGTGAGCCCCAGGGCGGGAGGGCCGGTAGGGAGACCCAGTACTTC. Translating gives CASSEPQGGRAGRETQYF.

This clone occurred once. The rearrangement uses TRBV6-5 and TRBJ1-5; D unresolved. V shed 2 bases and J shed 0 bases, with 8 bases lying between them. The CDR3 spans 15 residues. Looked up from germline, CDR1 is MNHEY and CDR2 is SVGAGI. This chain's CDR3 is CASSYGGASNQPQHF. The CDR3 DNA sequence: TGTGCCAGCAGTTACGGAGGAGCTAGCAATCAGCCCCAGCATTTT.

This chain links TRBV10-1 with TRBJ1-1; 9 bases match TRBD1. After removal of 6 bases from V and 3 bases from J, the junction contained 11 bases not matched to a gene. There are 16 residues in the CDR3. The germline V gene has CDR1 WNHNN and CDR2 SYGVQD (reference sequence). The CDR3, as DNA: TGCGCCAGCAGGTTTAGACAGGGGGTTATGGACACTGAAGCTTTCTTT. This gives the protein CASRFRQGVMDTEAFF.

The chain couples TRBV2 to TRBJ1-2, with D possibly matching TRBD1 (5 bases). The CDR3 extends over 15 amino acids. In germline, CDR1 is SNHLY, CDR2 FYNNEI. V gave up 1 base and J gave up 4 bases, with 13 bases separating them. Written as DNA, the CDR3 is TGTGCCAGCAGTGAAGAAGCCCAGGACACCTATGGCTACACCTTC. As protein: CASSEEAQDTYGYTF.

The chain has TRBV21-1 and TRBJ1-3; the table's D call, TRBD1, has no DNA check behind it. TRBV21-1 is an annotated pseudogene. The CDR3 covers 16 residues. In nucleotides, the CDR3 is TGTGCCAGCAGCACCAGACAGGAAACTCTTGGAAACACCATATATTTT. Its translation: CASSTRQETLGNTIYF.

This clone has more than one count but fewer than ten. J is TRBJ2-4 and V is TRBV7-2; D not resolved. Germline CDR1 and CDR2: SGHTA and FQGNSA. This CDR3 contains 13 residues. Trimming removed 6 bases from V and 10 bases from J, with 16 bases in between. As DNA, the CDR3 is TGTGCCAGCAGTCCCCTGACTCCGGCAATTCAGTACTTC. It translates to CASSPLTPAIQYF.

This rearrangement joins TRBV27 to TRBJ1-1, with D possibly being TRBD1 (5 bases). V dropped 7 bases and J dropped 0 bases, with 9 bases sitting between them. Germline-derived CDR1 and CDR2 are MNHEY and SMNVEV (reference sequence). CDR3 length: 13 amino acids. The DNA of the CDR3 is TGTGCCAGCAAGTTAGGGGTGAACACTGAAGCTTTCTTT. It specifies CASKLGVNTEAFF.

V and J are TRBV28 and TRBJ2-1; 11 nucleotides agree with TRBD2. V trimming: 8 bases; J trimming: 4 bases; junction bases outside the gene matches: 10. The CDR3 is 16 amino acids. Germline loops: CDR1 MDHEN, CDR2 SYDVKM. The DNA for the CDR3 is TGTGCCAGCGGGGTTCACGGGACTAGCGGATACAATGAGCAGTTCTTC. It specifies CASGVHGTSGYNEQFF.

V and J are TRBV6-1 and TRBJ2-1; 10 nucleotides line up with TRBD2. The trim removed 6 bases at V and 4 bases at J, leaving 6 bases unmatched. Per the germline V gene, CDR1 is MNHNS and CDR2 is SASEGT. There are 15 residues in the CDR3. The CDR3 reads CASSPGTSEYNEQFF. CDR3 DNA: TGTGCCAGCAGCCCCGGGACTAGCGAATACAATGAGCAGTTCTTC.

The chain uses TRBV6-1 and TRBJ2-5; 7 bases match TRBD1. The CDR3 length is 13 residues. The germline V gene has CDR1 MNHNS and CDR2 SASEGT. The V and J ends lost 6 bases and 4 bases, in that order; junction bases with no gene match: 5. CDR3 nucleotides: TGTGCCAGCAGACGGGGACAGATAGAGACCCAGTACTTC. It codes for CASRRGQIETQYF.